Listed here are 17 T cell receptor beta chains from one sample, sequenced in a study of cytomegalovirus exposure and HLA in healthy donors. Clones were sequenced by immunoSEQ multiplex PCR, and TCRdb holds only the in-frame ones, with some missing. Among roughly 250,000 clones listed, approximately 86% were seen once. Source material: PBMCs. Receptors were obtained from a woman in her twenties or thirties in good health and CMV-seropositive.

The rearrangement links TRBV7-6 to TRBJ2-5; 14 bases are shared with TRBD2. The CDR3 sequence is 17 residues long. Germline CDR1 and CDR2: SGHVS and FNYEAQ. With V trimmed by 6 bases and J by 5 bases, 11 bases remained unmatched. Here the CDR3 DNA reads TGTGCCAGCAGAAGGGGACTAGCGGGAGAGGGGTGGGAGACCCAGTACTTC. Protein product: CASRRGLAGEGWETQYF.

The chain couples TRBV7-7 to TRBJ2-2, with 8 bases aligning to TRBD1. There are 15 residues in the CDR3. Germline V CDR1 and CDR2: SSHAT, FNYEAQ (reference sequence). Trimming cost V 5 bases and J 5 bases; bases outside gene matches: 7. Written as DNA, the CDR3 is TGTGCCAGCAGCCCACAGGGGGATCGTACCGGGGAGCTGTTTTTT. The encoded protein is CASSPQGDRTGELFF.

V is TRBV27 and J is TRBJ2-7; 8 positions match TRBD1. The CDR3 has 15 residues. The ends lost 5 bases at V and 2 bases at J; junction bases unmatched: 8. Germline-derived CDR1 and CDR2 are MNHEY and SMNVEV (reference sequence). The CDR3: CASSPGTGYTYEQYF. Here the CDR3 DNA reads TGTGCCAGCAGTCCCGGGACAGGTTACACCTACGAGCAGTACTTC.

The chain employs TRBV29-1 and TRBJ1-2; D remains ambiguous. The germline CDR1 and CDR2 sequences are SQVTM and ANQGSEA. The CDR3 is 11 amino acids. Between the trimmed V and J ends, which lost 4 bases and 7 bases, there was a span of 10 bases. In DNA form, the CDR3 reads TGCAGCGTTGGAGGAATGGGTGGCTACACCTTC. The encoded protein is CSVGGMGGYTF.

The rearrangement uses TRBV9 and TRBJ1-2; D uncertain. V shed 0 bases and J shed 7 bases, with 13 bases lying between them. The CDR3 consists of 14 residues. CDR1 is SGDLS and CDR2 is YYNGEE in the germline V gene. The CDR3 sequence: CASSVVAGLGGYTF. The CDR3 bases are TGTGCCAGCAGCGTAGTTGCGGGGTTAGGTGGCTACACCTTC.

This chain uses TRBV11-2 with TRBJ2-2, with TRBD1 matching 7 bases. V was pared by 5 bases and J by 3 bases, with 6 bases of the junction left unmatched. The CDR3 has 15 residues. The germline gives CDR1 SGHAT, CDR2 FQNNGV. The CDR3 spells CASSRGQTYTGELFF. In DNA, the CDR3 is TGTGCCAGCAGCCGGGGACAGACCTACACCGGGGAGCTGTTTTTT.

This chain links TRBV7-9 with TRBJ2-1; 13 bases fit TRBD2. The CDR3 length is 15 residues. The V segment lost 5 bases and the J segment 10 bases; nucleotides outside the gene matches: 8. The V gene's germline CDR1 is SEHNR and CDR2 FQNEAQ (reference sequence). The chain's CDR3 is CASSPGLAGLIEQFF. As DNA, the CDR3 is TGTGCCAGCAGCCCGGGACTAGCGGGGTTGATCGAGCAGTTCTTC.

The CDR3 bases are TGTGCCAGCAGTCCCCCTTTGGGCGATGGCTACACCTTC. Translating it yields CASSPPLGDGYTF. V usage is TRBV6-9 and J usage is TRBJ1-2; D uncertain. This CDR3 is built from 13 residues. Germline-derived CDR1 and CDR2 are MNHGY and SVAAGI. V was cut by 5 bases and J by 6 bases, with 13 bases left in between.

This clone was found once. This chain connects TRBV30 to TRBJ2-7, with 8 bases identical to TRBD1. The CDR3 extends over 13 amino acids. With 2 bases clipped from V and 4 bases from J, the junction kept 4 bases outside the gene matches. Germline V gene data show CDR1 as GTSNPN and CDR2 as SVGIG (reference sequence). CDR3 residues: CAWSPDRDYEQYF. DNA for the CDR3: TGTGCCTGGAGTCCGGACAGGGATTACGAGCAGTACTTC.

The rearrangement joins TRBV5-1 to TRBJ2-2; the D gene is possibly TRBD2 (6 bases). This CDR3 comprises 16 residues. Trimming took 1 base from V and 3 from J, leaving 13 bases between them. CDR1 is SGHRS and CDR2 is YFSETQ in the germline V gene. The CDR3 sequence: CASSLNLASDTGELFF. The CDR3, as DNA: TGCGCCAGCAGCTTGAATCTAGCGAGCGACACCGGGGAGCTGTTTTTT.

CDR3 residues: CASSPSQGRGRRNTEAFF. The CDR3 coding sequence is TGTGCCAGCTCACCGAGTCAGGGCAGGGGGCGAAGGAACACTGAAGCTTTCTTT. The gene calls are TRBV18 and TRBJ1-1, with 8 nucleotides matching TRBD1. Germline CDR1 is KGHSH and CDR2 is LQKENI. The V gene end was trimmed by 3 bases and the J gene end by 1 base; junction bases not matched to a gene: 13. This CDR3 has 18 amino acids.

The chain uses TRBV18 and TRBJ2-7; 8 positions agree with TRBD2. The CDR3 runs to 16 residues. V trimming: 4 bases; J trimming: 4 bases; junction bases outside the gene matches: 12. Germline-derived CDR1 and CDR2 are KGHSH and LQKENI. The CDR3 nucleotides read TGTGCCAGCTCACTACCAGCGGGGGCAGGGGTTTACGAGCAGTACTTC. This gives the protein CASSLPAGAGVYEQYF.

V usage is TRBV19 and J usage is TRBJ2-7; TRBD2 aligns across 7 bases. The CDR3 spans 14 residues. J lost 2 bases, V lost 3 bases, and 4 bases had no gene match. In germline, CDR1 is LNHDA, CDR2 SQIVND (reference sequence). The CDR3 region is CASSIASGPYEQYF. The CDR3 region has the DNA TGTGCCAGTAGTATTGCTAGCGGACCCTACGAGCAGTACTTC.

This clone was observed a handful of times. CDR3 region: CAISESVSSSGSGYEQYF. The CDR3 DNA reads TGTGCCATCAGTGAGTCCGTATCCTCTAGCGGCTCGGGCTACGAGCAGTACTTC. This chain connects TRBV10-3 to TRBJ2-7, with 7 bases matching TRBD2. J gave up 3 bases and V 0 bases, and 14 bases lay outside the gene matches. CDR1 is ENHRY and CDR2 is SYGVKD in the germline V gene. The CDR3 contains 18 residues.

This chain joins TRBV6-5 and TRBJ1-1; TRBD1 matches 8 bases. With 3 bases clipped from V and 1 base from J, the junction kept 1 base outside the gene matches. Germline lookup yields CDR1 MNHEY and CDR2 SVGAGI. The CDR3 has 14 amino acids. The CDR3 DNA reads TGTGCCAGCAGTTATGGGACAGGGAACACTGAAGCTTTCTTT. It codes for CASSYGTGNTEAFF.

This clone was detected once. The rearrangement uses TRBV5-1 and TRBJ2-1; weak D call: TRBD2 (6 bases). The V gene's germline CDR1 is SGHRS and CDR2 YFSETQ. Trimming stripped 4 bases from V and 4 bases from J, with 15 bases between. The CDR3 is 15 residues long. CDR3 DNA sequence: TGCGCCAGCAGCCCCTGGTCGAGCGGGTACAATGAGCAGTTCTTC. It specifies CASSPWSSGYNEQFF.

This clone was recorded only once. The chain has TRBV15 and TRBJ2-3; the match to TRBD1 covers 11 bases. V lost 3 bases to trimming and J lost 0 bases; unmatched junction nucleotides: 2. CDR1 is LNHNV and CDR2 is YYDKDF in the germline V gene (reference sequence). The CDR3 contains 16 residues. CDR3 coding DNA: TGTGCCACCAGCAGGGGGACAGGGGGAAGCACAGATACGCAGTATTTT. Translation: CATSRGTGGSTDTQYF.